These 16 T cell receptor beta chains were sequenced from one sample in a study of blood T cell repertoires in COVID-19. The protocol was immunoSEQ multiplex PCR, while the TCRdb copy is restricted to in-frame clones and leaves out a portion. The profile shows 95,000 to 150,000 clones, around nine tenths of them singletons. The sample consisted of peripheral blood. These receptors originate from a woman aged 50 to 65 with acute or convalescent COVID-19.

The chain links TRBV2 to TRBJ1-2; TRBD1 aligns across 9 bases. V lost 2 bases to trimming and J lost 3 bases; unmatched junction nucleotides: 4. The CDR3 totals 15 residues. Germline CDR1 reads SNHLY; CDR2 reads FYNNEI. The DNA for the CDR3 is TGTGCCAGCAGTGAAATAGACAGGGGGGACTATGGCTACACCTTC. This translates into CASSEIDRGDYGYTF.

The chain links TRBV24-1 to TRBJ2-3; TRBD1 matches at 7 bases. Looked up from germline, CDR1 is KGHDR and CDR2 is SFDVKD. The junction had 6 bases not matched to a gene; V was cut back by 5 bases and J by 5 bases. This CDR3 contains 14 residues. CDR3 residues: CATSARQGVDTQYF. The CDR3 nucleotides are TGTGCCACCAGTGCTCGACAGGGAGTAGATACGCAGTATTTT.

This clone appeared once. This CDR3 reads CASSPGGRGRPDTQYF. CDR3 DNA: TGTGCCAGCAGCCCCGGGGGGCGCGGGAGGCCAGATACGCAGTATTTT. The chain is built from TRBV5-4 and TRBJ2-3, with 8 bases identical to TRBD2. Germline V lookup: CDR1 SGHNT, CDR2 YYREEE (reference sequence). This CDR3 region has 16 residues. Trimming removed 4 bases from V and 4 bases from J; junction bases left unmatched: 11.

The chain has TRBV29-1 and TRBJ2-4; D gene uncertain. CDR3 size: 14 residues. The germline gives CDR1 SQVTM, CDR2 ANQGSEA. V was shortened by 2 bases and J by 8 bases, with 16 bases between the two germline ends. The DNA of the CDR3 is TGCAGCGTTGAAAGCAATTTGGGCACGGACATTCAGTACTTC. It translates to CSVESNLGTDIQYF. The full variable domain, with the rest looked up from reference TRBV29-1 and TRBJ2-4, is SAVISQKPSRDICQRGTSLTIQCQVDSQVTMMFWYRQQPGQSLTLIATANQGSEATYESGFVIDKFPISRPNLTFSTLTVSNMSPEDSSIYLCSVESNLGTDIQYFGAGTRLSVL.

V is TRBV2 and J is TRBJ1-1, with TRBD1 matching 8 bases. This CDR3 region has 15 residues. V gave up 3 bases and J gave up 3 bases; unmatched junction bases: 6. Germline loops: CDR1 SNHLY, CDR2 FYNNEI. The CDR3 here is CASSEQGALDTEAFF. For the CDR3, the DNA is TGTGCCAGCAGTGAGCAGGGGGCTCTGGACACTGAAGCTTTCTTT.

For the CDR3, the DNA is TGTGCCAGCAGCCGAACGAGTGGGGCCAACGTCCTGACTTTC. It translates to CASSRTSGANVLTF. The chain joins TRBV5-8 to TRBJ2-6; D is ambiguous. The CDR3 is 14 amino acids. The germline V and J ends were trimmed by 4 bases and 3 bases, with 8 bases remaining between them. The germline CDR1 and CDR2 sequences are SGHTS and YDEGEE.

This chain connects TRBV5-6 to TRBJ1-2, with 9 nucleotides matching TRBD1. J gave up 7 bases and V 0 bases, and 4 bases lay outside the gene matches. Germline assignment: CDR1 SGHDT and CDR2 YYEEEE. The CDR3 contains 14 residues. The chain's CDR3 is CASSLEQGAAGYTF. The DNA of the CDR3 is TGTGCCAGCAGCTTGGAACAGGGGGCTGCTGGCTACACCTTC. Filled out from reference TRBV5-6 and TRBJ1-2, the complete variable domain reads DAGVTQSPTHLIKTRGQQVTLRCSPKSGHDTVSWYQQALGQGPQFIFQYYEEEERQRGNFPDRFSGHQFPNYSSELNVNALLLGDSALYLCASSLEQGAAGYTFGSGTRLTVV.

The chain links TRBV6-5 to TRBJ2-7; TRBD1 agrees at 9 bases. CDR1 is MNHEY and CDR2 is SVGAGI in the germline V gene. V lost 0 bases and J lost 4; bases outside the gene matches: 4. The CDR3 is made up of 15 amino acids. CDR3 bases: TGTGCCAGCAGTTACTCCCCGGGACAGGGATACGAGCAGTACTTC. This encodes CASSYSPGQGYEQYF.

The rearrangement uses TRBV27 and TRBJ1-1, with D possibly being TRBD1 (6 bases). V was cut by 6 bases and J by 6 bases, with 14 bases left in between. The CDR3 is made up of 13 amino acids. Per the germline V gene, CDR1 is MNHEY and CDR2 is SMNVEV (reference sequence). As DNA, the CDR3 is TGTGCCAGCAGATGGACAGTCAACTCTGAAGCTTTCTTT. It codes for CASRWTVNSEAFF.

This chain uses TRBV7-2 with TRBJ2-1, with 9 bases fitting TRBD2. CDR1 SGHTA and CDR2 FQGNSA come from the germline V gene. The CDR3 extends over 16 amino acids. J was trimmed by 7 bases and V by 1 base; bases with no gene match: 8. The CDR3 DNA is TGTGCCAGCAGCTTAGTAGCGGGGGCGACGGGGAATGAGCAGTTCTTC. It specifies CASSLVAGATGNEQFF. Based on the CDR3 plus reference TRBV7-2 and TRBJ2-1, the full variable domain is GAGVSQSPSNKVTEKGKDVELRCDPISGHTALYWYRQSLGQGLEFLIYFQGNSAPDKSGLPSDRFSAERTGGSVSTLTIQRTQQEDSAVYLCASSLVAGATGNEQFFGPGTRLTVL.

This clone came up once. The chain is built from TRBV18 and TRBJ2-3; D is perhaps TRBD2 (5 bases). The CDR3 spans 12 residues. Trimming cost V 6 bases and J 1 base, with 5 bases left between them. Germline CDR1 and CDR2: KGHSH and LQKENI. CDR3 protein: CASSSGTDTQYF. CDR3 sequence (DNA): TGTGCCAGCTCTAGCGGCACAGATACGCAGTATTTT. Drawing the rest from reference TRBV18 and TRBJ2-3, the complete variable domain is NAGVMQNPRHLVRRRGQEARLRCSPMKGHSHVYWYRQLPEEGLKFMVYLQKENIIDESGMPKERFSAEFPKEGPSILRIQQVVRGDSAAYFCASSSGTDTQYFGPGTRLTVL.

This chain links TRBV5-4 with TRBJ2-3; D might be TRBD1 (7 bases). The V gene's germline CDR1 is SGHNT and CDR2 YYREEE (reference sequence). Trimming left V 2 bases short and J 5 bases short, with 12 bases between. This CDR3 is 14 amino acids long. CDR3 sequence reads: CASSLSGGRDTQYF. The DNA for the CDR3 is TGTGCCAGCAGCTTATCAGGGGGGCGAGATACGCAGTATTTT.

CDR3 amino acids: CASSLGIGGGETQYF. DNA of the CDR3: TGTGCCAGCAGCTTAGGCATCGGGGGTGGAGAGACCCAGTACTTC. The rearrangement links TRBV13 to TRBJ2-5, with D tentatively TRBD2 (6 bases). The CDR3 contains 15 residues. Between the trimmed V and J ends, which lost 0 bases and 4 bases, there was a span of 12 bases. Germline assignment: CDR1 PRHDT and CDR2 FYEKMQ (reference sequence).

The rearrangement joins TRBV6-5 to TRBJ2-7, with 9 bases fitting TRBD1. Trimming cost V 7 bases and J 2 bases; bases outside gene matches: 9. CDR3 length equals 15 residues. The V gene's germline CDR1 is MNHEY and CDR2 SVGAGI. The CDR3 spells CASTPGTGHPYEQYF. The CDR3, as DNA: TGTGCCAGCACCCCCGGGACAGGGCATCCCTACGAGCAGTACTTC.

This clone was recorded only once. V is TRBV30 and J is TRBJ2-3, with 8 bases aligning to TRBD2. CDR1 and CDR2 from the germline V gene are GTSNPN and SVGIG (reference sequence). Trimming removed 8 bases from V and 0 bases from J; junction bases left unmatched: 13. This CDR3 contains 16 residues. CDR3 in amino acids: CALKTGGPSSTDTQYF. The CDR3 DNA reads TGTGCCCTGAAAACGGGGGGGCCGTCAAGCACAGATACGCAGTATTTT. Using reference TRBV30 and TRBJ2-3 for the parts outside the CDR3, the full variable domain is SQTIHQWPATLVQPVGSPLSLECTVEGTSNPNLYWYRQAAGRGLQLLFYSVGIGQISSEVPQNLSASRPQDRQFILSSKKLLLSDSGFYLCALKTGGPSSTDTQYFGPGTRLTVL.

CDR3 bases: TGTGCCAGCAGCCAGATGTCAGGGGGCTATGGCTACACCTTC. It encodes CASSQMSGGYGYTF. The chain links TRBV7-2 to TRBJ1-2, with 7 positions matching TRBD1. Germline V lookup: CDR1 SGHTA, CDR2 FQGNSA. The CDR3 covers 14 residues. V shed 5 bases and J 4 bases; nucleotides not matched to a gene: 7.